The rows below give T cell receptor beta chains drawn from one sample of a study of blood T cell repertoires in COVID-19. Assay: immunoSEQ multiplex PCR; the TCRdb copy retains only in-frame clones and omits some. Counted here are around 130,000 clones, approximately 90% occurring once; the ten biggest clones make up less than 20%. The source material was peripheral blood. These receptors all come from a man in his fifties or sixties with active or convalescent COVID-19. Each CDR3 is given with its conserved first and last residue. A D gene is named only where the DNA matches it firmly. Size values are once, few and many counts, or a class for expanded clones, and some rows have none.

>-|TRBJ2-3|TRBV7-2|-
TGTGCCAGCAGCTTAGAGGCAGACACTAGCACAGATACGCAGTATTTT
CASSLEADTSTDTQYF
>TRBD1|TRBJ1-3|TRBV5-4|-
TGTGCCAGCAGCACTGGACAGGGGTGGACTGGAAACACCATATATTTT
CASSTGQGWTGNTIYF
>TRBD1|TRBJ2-3|TRBV19|-
TGTGCCAGTAGATCGGGCAGGGGGCTAAATACGCAGTATTTT
CASRSGRGLNTQYF
>-|TRBJ2-1|TRBV5-1|-
TGCGCCAGCAGCTTGGTCGGAGTCTCCTACAATGAGCAGTTCTTC
CASSLVGVSYNEQFF
>TRBD2|TRBJ2-7|TRBV5-4|few
TGTGCCAGCAGCCCGGGACTAGCCGTTCGGGAGCAGTACTTC
CASSPGLAVREQYF
>TRBD1|TRBJ1-6|TRBV28|-
TGTGCCAGCAGTAGGGCACCGGGACAGGGGACTAATTCACCCCTCCACTTT
CASSRAPGQGTNSPLHF
>TRBD1|TRBJ1-3|TRBV5-4|-
TGTGCCAGCAGTCTACAGGGGGCAAGGGGAAACACCATATATTTT
CASSLQGARGNTIYF
>-|TRBJ2-7|TRBV29-1|-
TGCAGCGTTGTGGTGGTAGGGGCTAACGGCGAGCAGTACTTC
CSVVVVGANGEQYF
>-|TRBJ2-5|TRBV10-3|-
TGTGCCATCACTCCGTCTCCGGGAAACATGGAGACCCAGTACTTC
CAITPSPGNMETQYF
>-|TRBJ2-7|TRBV11-2|-
TGTGCCAGCAGCCCCCCCCAATACGAGCAGTACTTC
CASSPPQYEQYF
>TRBD2|TRBJ2-1|TRBV18|-
TGTGCCAGCTCCATAGCGGGCGGAACGGGACTAGCGGGAGTGGAGCAGTTCTTC
CASSIAGGTGLAGVEQFF
>TRBD1|TRBJ2-1|TRBV5-4|-
TGTGCCAGCAGCTTGGAGGGGGCTCACAATGAGCAGTTCTTC
CASSLEGAHNEQFF
>TRBD1|TRBJ2-3|TRBV7-8|-
TGTGCCAGCAGCTTAGAAGGACAGGGGCGCACAGATACGCAGTATTTT
CASSLEGQGRTDTQYF
>TRBD2|TRBJ2-7|TRBV5-1|-
TGCGCCAGCAGCTTAGGAGGGCTAGCGGGAGCTGCCTACGAGCAGTACTTC
CASSLGGLAGAAYEQYF
>TRBD1|TRBJ2-3|TRBV24-1|-
TGTGCCACCAGTGGGGACAGAGACCGCACAGATACGCAGTATTTT
CATSGDRDRTDTQYF
>-|TRBJ1-1|TRBV18|-
TGTGCCAGCTCACCAGGCAGGGCGTACACTGAAGCTTTCTTT
CASSPGRAYTEAFF
>TRBD1|TRBJ2-7|TRBV4-1|-
TGCGCCAGCAGCCTTGCAGGGGGCTACGAGCAGTACTTC
CASSLAGGYEQYF
>TRBD1|TRBJ1-5|TRBV14|once
TGTGCCAGCAGCCGGGACAGGGATCAGCCCCAGCATTTT
CASSRDRDQPQHF
>-|TRBJ1-3|TRBV7-6|-
TGTGCCAGCAGCTCCCGACAGGCTAGCTCTGGAAACACCATATATTTT
CASSSRQASSGNTIYF
>-|TRBJ1-6|TRBV6-1|-
TGTGCCAGCAGTGAATTGAGCCCGGGGAATTCACCCCTCCACTTT
CASSELSPGNSPLHF
>TRBD1|TRBJ2-7|TRBV7-2|-
TGTGCCAGCAGCTCGACAGGGAGCTACTACGAGCAGTACTTC
CASSSTGSYYEQYF
>-|TRBJ1-6|TRBV5-4|-
TGTGCCAGCAGCGTCGCCCCGGGACAATTTAATTCACCCCTCCACTTT
CASSVAPGQFNSPLHF
>TRBD2|TRBJ2-1|TRBV2|-
TGTGCCAGCAGTGAACTCCCCGGGACTAGCGGGGATTCCAATGAGCAGTTCTTC
CASSELPGTSGDSNEQFF
>TRBD1|TRBJ2-7|TRBV28|-
TGTGCCAGCACCCAGGACAGGGCCTACGAGCAGTACTTC
CASTQDRAYEQYF
>TRBD1|TRBJ2-4|TRBV12-5|-
TGTGCTAGTGGAACCACAGGGGGATTAAAAAACATTCAGTACTTC
CASGTTGGLKNIQYF
>-|TRBJ2-1|TRBV25-1|-
TGTGCCAGTAAATTACAGGGTTCCTACAATGAGCAGTTCTTC
CASKLQGSYNEQFF
>-|TRBJ1-6|TRBV25-1|-
TGTGCCAGCAGTGAATCGGTCGTCAGGGGTGTTTCACCCCTCCACTTT
CASSESVVRGVSPLHF
>-|TRBJ1-5|TRBV6-5|-
TGTGCCAGCAGCGGGGAGGCCGGCAATCAGCCCCAGCATTTT
CASSGEAGNQPQHF
>-|TRBJ2-5|TRBV3-1/TRBV3-2|-
TGTGCCAGCAGAAACAGACGCCGGACTCAAGAGACCCAGTACTTC
CASRNRRRTQETQYF
>-|TRBJ1-1|TRBV27|-
TGTGCCAGCAGTTTAAGACACACCACTGAAGCTTTCTTT
CASSLRHTTEAFF
>TRBD2|TRBJ2-7|TRBV3-1/TRBV3-2|-
TGTGCCAGCAGCCCAACCATTCGGACTAGCGGGAAATCCTACGAGCAGTACTTC
CASSPTIRTSGKSYEQYF
>TRBD1|TRBJ2-7|TRBV4-2|-
TGTGCCAGCAGCCAAAGTGGACAGGGTACCTACGAGCAGTACTTC
CASSQSGQGTYEQYF
>-|TRBJ1-1|TRBV9|-
TGTGCCAGCAGCGTAGAACACCTCACTGAAGCTTTCTTT
CASSVEHLTEAFF
>-|TRBJ1-5|TRBV7-6|-
TGTGCCAGCAGCTTAATGGGAGGGATCAATCAGCCCCAGCATTTT
CASSLMGGINQPQHF
>TRBD1|TRBJ2-7|TRBV5-1|-
TGCGCCAGCAGCCTAGGGACAGGTCAAGGGCACGAGCAGTACTTC
CASSLGTGQGHEQYF
>-|TRBJ2-3|TRBV21-1|-
TGTGCCAGCACCAAGGAGTGGTCTGGGGAGGGCACAGATACGCAGTATTTT
CASTKEWSGEGTDTQYF
>TRBD2|TRBJ2-5|TRBV7-7|-
TGTGCCAGCAGCTTGGGACTAGCGGGAGGACCGCAAGAGACCCAGTACTTC
CASSLGLAGGPQETQYF
>TRBD1|TRBJ1-5|TRBV19|-
TGTGCCAGTACCCCAGAGGGGACAGGGGGCGTCAGGAATCAGCCCCAGCATTTT
CASTPEGTGGVRNQPQHF
>TRBD1|TRBJ1-1|TRBV15|-
TGTGCCACCAGCAAACTACAGGGGCCAAACACTGAAGCTTTCTTT
CATSKLQGPNTEAFF
>TRBD2|TRBJ2-7|TRBV27|-
TGTGCCAGCAGTCATAGCGGGAGGTCCCTCTACGAGCAGTACTTC
CASSHSGRSLYEQYF
>TRBD2|TRBJ2-1|TRBV24-1|-
TGTGCCACCCGAGCAGCAGCGGGAGGTGAGCAGTTCTTC
CATRAAAGGEQFF
>TRBD2|TRBJ2-1|TRBV12-3/TRBV12-4|-
TGTGCCAGCAGTCGGGGGGGAGAGCAGTTCTTC
CASSRGGEQFF
>-|TRBJ2-7|TRBV7-6|-
TGTGCCAGCAGCTTAGGGCGGGACTCTCAGCAGTACTTC
CASSLGRDSQQYF
>-|TRBJ2-5|TRBV6-5|-
TGTGCCAGCTCCCGGCCGGGGGAGACCCAGTACTTC
CASSRPGETQYF
>-|TRBJ2-3|TRBV28|few
TGTGCCAGCAGCTCCAACGGGGGTGGTACGCAGTATTTT
CASSSNGGGTQYF
>TRBD1|TRBJ2-1|TRBV10-3|-
TGTGCCATCAGAGGACAGGGGGAGTATGGGTATGAGCAGTTCTTC
CAIRGQGEYGYEQFF